This T cell receptor (beta chain) derives from a study of blood T cell repertoires in COVID-19 (dated by TCRdb to 2019 to 2021). For the study in its entirety: The collaborator samples originated in the United States, Italy and Spain and spanned the acute and convalescent phases of COVID-19. The material from the prospective study consisted of cDNA or gDNA derived from T cells, B-cell-depleted T cells, or PBMCs. Deeply sampled blood TCRbeta repertoires from subjects exposed to, actively infected with, or recovered from COVID-19 were included in the dataset. The repertoires were made available in a free public database intended to serve as a resource for research on the immune response to SARS-CoV-2. The samples were drawn from the first 160 participants of the ongoing ImmuneRACE study and from 1,254 subjects provided by 6 global collaborators. A de-identified subject ID, COVID-19 status, age in years and sex were almost always included in the sample metadata. HLA class I and class II types, where available, came from metadata supplied by the sample provider rather than from assay-based typing.

TCRbeta CDR3 regions were amplified from genomic DNA using the immunoSEQ Assay, a bias-controlled multiplex PCR. In the original analysis: Nucleated cell counts per sample were estimated from amplification of reference gene primers within the assay. To quantify the absolute abundance of each unique TCRbeta CDR3 rearrangement, sequence reads were collapsed and filtered. For each sample, productive Simpson clonality was calculated as the square root of Simpson's diversity index over productive rearrangements. The table was pulled from immuneACCESS by TCRdb, which kept in-frame rearrangements only. Such tables lose some clones; where checked, under half of the loss comes from unresolved V genes, and the rest has no known cause. Clone size and V and J calls were adopted from that table, with D and trimming inferred from the DNA. The sample data list 350,000 to 450,000 clones, and roughly 86% of these were observed just once. The ten largest clones add up to around 3% of the sample.

Based on the germline V gene, the CDR1 and CDR2 sequences are SNHLY and FYNNEI. Spanning cysteine to phenylalanine, the CDR3 consists of 15 amino acids. This entry keeps only the CDR3 DNA: 45 bases, framed from base 1. Trimming leaves V shorter by 4 bases and J shorter by 6 bases, with the junction holding 6 bases beyond the gene matches. The collaborating institutions used their own protocols to collect whole blood in K2EDTA tubes. For TCRbeta analysis, collaborators shipped samples as frozen whole blood, isolated PBMCs, or DNA extracted from either of those sample types. As for this clone: Its binding antigen is unknown. Nothing much larger sits one base from this clone, and base qualities are not available.

The paper as a whole reports these results and caveats: The quantity of clinical and demographic metadata differed by source and by participant and was supplied without curation.

The receptor's source is a human donor in a cohort sampled during active COVID-19. The rearranged chain carries TRBV2 and TRBJ1-6, with 7 middle bases fitting TRBD1. The sequencing sample was made of peripheral blood. The sequence in DNA is TGTGCCAGCAGTGTAATGGGGACAGTTAATTCACCCCTCCACTTT. It encodes CASSVMGTVNSPLHF.